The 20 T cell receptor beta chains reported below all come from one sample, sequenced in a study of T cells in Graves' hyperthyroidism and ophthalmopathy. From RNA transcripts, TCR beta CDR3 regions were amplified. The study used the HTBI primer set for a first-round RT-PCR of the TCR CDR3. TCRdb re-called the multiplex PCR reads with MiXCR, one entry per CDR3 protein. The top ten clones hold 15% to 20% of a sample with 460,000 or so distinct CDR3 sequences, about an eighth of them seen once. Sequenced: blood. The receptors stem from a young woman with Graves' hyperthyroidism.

In DNA form, the CDR3 reads TGCGCCAGCAGTAGGGCAGGGGGTAGTAATGAGCAGTTCTTC. As protein: CASSRAGGSNEQFF. The chain links TRBV4-1 to TRBJ2-1; TRBD1 matches 7 bases. V was clipped by 6 bases and J by 7 bases; unmatched bases: 9. The germline V gene encodes CDR1 MGHRA and CDR2 YSYEKL. The CDR3 sequence is 14 residues long.

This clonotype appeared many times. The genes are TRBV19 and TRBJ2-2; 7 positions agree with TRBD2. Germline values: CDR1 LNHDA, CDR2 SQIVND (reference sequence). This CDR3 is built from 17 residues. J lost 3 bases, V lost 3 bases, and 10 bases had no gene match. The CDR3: CASSMPVYTSDTGELFF. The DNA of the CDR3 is TGTGCCAGTAGTATGCCGGTCTATACTAGCGACACCGGGGAGCTGTTTTTT.

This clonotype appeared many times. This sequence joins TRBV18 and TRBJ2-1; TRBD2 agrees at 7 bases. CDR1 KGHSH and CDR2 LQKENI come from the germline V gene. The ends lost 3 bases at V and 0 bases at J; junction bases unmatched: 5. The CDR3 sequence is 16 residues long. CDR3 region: CASSPVGGTSYNEQFF. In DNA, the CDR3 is TGTGCCAGCTCACCGGTCGGGGGGACCTCCTACAATGAGCAGTTCTTC.

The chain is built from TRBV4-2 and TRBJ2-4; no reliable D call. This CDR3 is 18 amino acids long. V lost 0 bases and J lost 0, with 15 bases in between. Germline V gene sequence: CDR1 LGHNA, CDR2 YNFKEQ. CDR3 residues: CASSQEVRGYLAKNIQYF. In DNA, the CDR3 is TGTGCCAGCAGCCAAGAGGTCCGAGGCTACCTAGCCAAAAACATTCAGTACTTC.

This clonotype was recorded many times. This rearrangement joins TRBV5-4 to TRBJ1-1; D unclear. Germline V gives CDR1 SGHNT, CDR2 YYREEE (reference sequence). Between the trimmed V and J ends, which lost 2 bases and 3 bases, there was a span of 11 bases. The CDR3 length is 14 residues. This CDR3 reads CASSLGPTDTEAFF. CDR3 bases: TGTGCCAGCAGCTTAGGCCCGACGGACACTGAAGCTTTCTTT.

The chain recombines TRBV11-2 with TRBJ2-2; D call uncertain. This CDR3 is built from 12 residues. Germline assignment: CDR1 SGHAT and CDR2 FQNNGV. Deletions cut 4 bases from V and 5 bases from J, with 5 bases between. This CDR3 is CASSSWTGELFF. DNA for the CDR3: TGTGCCAGCAGCTCTTGGACCGGGGAGCTGTTTTTT.

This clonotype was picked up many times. In nucleotides, the CDR3 is TGTGCCAGTACCCCTGACGGGGCAGGGCACAACACCATATATTTT. It codes for CASTPDGAGHNTIYF. The chain is built from TRBV19 and TRBJ1-3, with D perhaps TRBD1 (5 bases). Trimming pared 7 bases from V and 7 bases from J, leaving 20 bases between. CDR1 is LNHDA and CDR2 is SQIVND in the germline V gene (reference sequence). The CDR3 consists of 15 residues.

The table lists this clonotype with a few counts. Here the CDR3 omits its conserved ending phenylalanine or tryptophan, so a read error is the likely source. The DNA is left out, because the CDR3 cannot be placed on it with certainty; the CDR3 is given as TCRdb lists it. This CDR3 is CASSEAGGVEYV. V and J are TRBV2 and TRBJ2-5; the table's D gene call, TRBD1, was not cross checked with the DNA. The CDR3 length is 12 residues, termini included. The germline V gene encodes CDR1 SNHLY and CDR2 FYNNEI.

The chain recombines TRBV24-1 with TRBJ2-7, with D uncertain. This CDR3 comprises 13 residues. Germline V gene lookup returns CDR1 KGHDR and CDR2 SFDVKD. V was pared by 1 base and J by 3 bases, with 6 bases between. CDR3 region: CATSDLGSYEQYF. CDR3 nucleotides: TGTGCCACCAGTGATTTAGGCAGCTACGAGCAGTACTTC.

DNA for the CDR3: TGTGCCAGCAGCCTCGACCCTGGAGGGGGCAATGAGCAGTTCTTC. Its translation is CASSLDPGGGNEQFF. The chain has TRBV11-2 and TRBJ2-1; D could derive from TRBD1 or TRBD2 (6 bases each). Germline CDR1 SGHAT, CDR2 FQNNGV. The CDR3 sequence is 15 residues long. With 5 bases removed from V and 6 bases from J, the gap between germline ends came to 17 bases. The variable domain in full, with the rest retrieved from reference TRBV11-2 and TRBJ2-1, is EAGVAQSPRYKIIEKRQSVAFWCNPISGHATLYWYQQILGQGPKLLIQFQNNGVVDDSQLPKDRFSAERLKGVDSTLKIQPAKLEDSAVYLCASSLDPGGGNEQFFGPGTRLTVL.

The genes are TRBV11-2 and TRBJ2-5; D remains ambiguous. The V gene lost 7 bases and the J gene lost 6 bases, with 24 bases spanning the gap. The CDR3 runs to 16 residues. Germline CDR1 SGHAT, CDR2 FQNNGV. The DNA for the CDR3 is TGTGCCAGCACTTCGTCAGGTCAAGGTCCCATGAAGACCCAGTACTTC. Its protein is CASTSSGQGPMKTQYF.

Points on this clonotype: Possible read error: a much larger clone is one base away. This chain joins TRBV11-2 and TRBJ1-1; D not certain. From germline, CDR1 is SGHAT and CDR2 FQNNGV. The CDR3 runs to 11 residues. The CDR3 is CASAVIAEALF. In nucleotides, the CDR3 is TGTGCCAGCGCGGTGATCGCTGAAGCTCTCTTT. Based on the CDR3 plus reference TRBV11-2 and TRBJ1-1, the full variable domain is EAGVAQSPRYKIIEKRQSVAFWCNPISGHATLYWYQQILGQGPKLLIQFQNNGVVDDSQLPKDRFSAERLKGVDSTLKIQPAKLEDSAVYLCASAVIAEALFGQGTRLTVV.

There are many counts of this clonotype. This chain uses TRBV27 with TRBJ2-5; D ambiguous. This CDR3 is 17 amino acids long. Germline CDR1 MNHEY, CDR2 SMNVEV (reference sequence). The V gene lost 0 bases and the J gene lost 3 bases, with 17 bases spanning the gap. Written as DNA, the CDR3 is TGTGCCAGCAGTTTATCGGGTCGCCGCTTGATAGAAGAGACCCAGTACTTC. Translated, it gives CASSLSGRRLIEETQYF.

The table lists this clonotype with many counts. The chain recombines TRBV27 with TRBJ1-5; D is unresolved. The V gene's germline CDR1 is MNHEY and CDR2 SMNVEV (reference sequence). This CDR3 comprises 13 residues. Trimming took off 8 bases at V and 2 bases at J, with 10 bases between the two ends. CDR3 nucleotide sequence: TGTGCCAGCCCGACCAGGTGCAATCAGCCCCAGCATTTT. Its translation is CASPTRCNQPQHF.

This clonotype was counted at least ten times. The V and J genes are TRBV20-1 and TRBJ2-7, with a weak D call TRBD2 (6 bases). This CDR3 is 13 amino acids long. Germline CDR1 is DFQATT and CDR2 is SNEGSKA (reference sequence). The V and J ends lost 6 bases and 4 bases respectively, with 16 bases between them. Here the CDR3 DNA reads TGCAGTGCCCCGACGGGGGTGGGTTACGAGCAGTACGTC. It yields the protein CSAPTGVGYEQYV.

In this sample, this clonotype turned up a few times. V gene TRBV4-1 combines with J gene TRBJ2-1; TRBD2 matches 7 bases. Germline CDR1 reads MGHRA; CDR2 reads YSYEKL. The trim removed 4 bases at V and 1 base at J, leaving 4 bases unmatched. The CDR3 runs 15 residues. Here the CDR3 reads CASSRAGVSYNEQFF. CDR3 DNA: TGCGCCAGCAGCCGGGCGGGGGTGTCCTACAATGAGCAGTTCTTC.

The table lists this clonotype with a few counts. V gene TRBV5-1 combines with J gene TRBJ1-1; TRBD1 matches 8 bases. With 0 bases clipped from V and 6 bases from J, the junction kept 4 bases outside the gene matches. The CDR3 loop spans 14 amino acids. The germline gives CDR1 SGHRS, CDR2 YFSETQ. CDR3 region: CASSLGTGSPEAFF. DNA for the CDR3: TGCGCCAGCAGCTTGGGGACAGGGTCCCCTGAAGCTTTCTTT.

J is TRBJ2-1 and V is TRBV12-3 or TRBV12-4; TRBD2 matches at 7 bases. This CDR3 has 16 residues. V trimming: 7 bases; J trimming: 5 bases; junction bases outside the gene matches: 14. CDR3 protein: CASNNGREGQNNEQFF. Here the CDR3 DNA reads TGTGCCAGCAATAATGGGAGGGAGGGCCAGAACAATGAGCAGTTCTTC.

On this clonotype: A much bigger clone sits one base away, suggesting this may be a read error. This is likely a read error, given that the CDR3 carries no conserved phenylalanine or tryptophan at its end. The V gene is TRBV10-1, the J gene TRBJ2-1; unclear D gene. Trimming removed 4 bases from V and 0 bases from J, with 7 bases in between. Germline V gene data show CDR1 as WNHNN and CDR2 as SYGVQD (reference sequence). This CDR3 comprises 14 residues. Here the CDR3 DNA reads TGCGCCAGCAGTGCGCGGAGCTCCTACAATGAGCAGTTCTCC. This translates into CASSARSSYNEQFS.

CDR3 region: CASSFGGQGVTEAFF. The DNA of the CDR3 is TGTGCCAGCAGTTTCGGCGGACAGGGGGTCACTGAAGCTTTCTTT. The chain employs TRBV12-3 or TRBV12-4 and TRBJ1-1; 10 bases map to TRBD1. The CDR3 is 15 amino acids. The V and J ends lost 3 bases and 4 bases, in that order; junction bases with no gene match: 5.